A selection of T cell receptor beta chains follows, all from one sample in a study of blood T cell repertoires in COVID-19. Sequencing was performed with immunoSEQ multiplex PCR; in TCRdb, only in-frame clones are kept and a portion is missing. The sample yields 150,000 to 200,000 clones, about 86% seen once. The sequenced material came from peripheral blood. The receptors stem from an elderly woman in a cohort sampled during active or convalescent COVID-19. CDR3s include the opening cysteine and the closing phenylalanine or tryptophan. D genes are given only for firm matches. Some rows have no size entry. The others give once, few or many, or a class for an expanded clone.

CDR3 protein: CASSLGQGGEQFF
CDR3 DNA: TGTGCCAGCAGCTTAGGCCAGGGCGGTGAGCAGTTCTTC
V gene: TRBV7-2
clone size: NA
J gene: TRBJ2-1
D gene: NA

CDR3 protein: CASSPKLDRPQETQYF
CDR3 DNA: TGTGCCAGCAGCCCGAAGTTGGACAGGCCCCAAGAGACCCAGTACTTC
V gene: TRBV9
clone size: NA
J gene: TRBJ2-5
D gene: TRBD1

CDR3 protein: CASASGVAGELFF
CDR3 DNA: TGTGCCAGCGCTAGCGGGGTGGCCGGGGAGCTGTTTTTT
V gene: TRBV11-2
clone size: NA
J gene: TRBJ2-2
D gene: TRBD2

CDR3 protein: CASSREGNTEAFF
CDR3 DNA: TGTGCCAGCAGCCGAGAGGGGAACACTGAAGCTTTCTTT
V gene: TRBV6-5
clone size: NA
J gene: TRBJ1-1
D gene: NA

CDR3 protein: CASSAGQVQNTIYF
CDR3 DNA: TGTGCCAGCTCAGCGGGACAGGTGCAAAACACCATATATTTT
V gene: TRBV18
clone size: once
J gene: TRBJ1-3
D gene: TRBD1

CDR3 protein: CASSPGQLSGNTIYF
CDR3 DNA: TGTGCCAGCTCACCTGGACAACTCTCTGGAAACACCATATATTTT
V gene: TRBV18
clone size: NA
J gene: TRBJ1-3
D gene: NA

CDR3 protein: CAWSSPGTSGGSYF
CDR3 DNA: TGTGCCTGGAGTTCGCCCGGGACTAGCGGGGGGTCCTACTTC
V gene: TRBV30
clone size: NA
J gene: TRBJ2-7
D gene: TRBD2

CDR3 protein: CASSFGGNYGYTF
CDR3 DNA: TGTGCCAGCAGCTTCGGGGGGAACTATGGCTACACCTTC
V gene: TRBV5-4
clone size: NA
J gene: TRBJ1-2
D gene: NA

CDR3 protein: CASSPDIGIAKNIQYF
CDR3 DNA: TGTGCCAGCAGCCCAGACATCGGAATAGCCAAAAACATTCAGTACTTC
V gene: TRBV11-2
clone size: NA
J gene: TRBJ2-4
D gene: NA

CDR3 protein: CAATASGANVLTF
CDR3 DNA: TGTGCCGCCACAGCGTCTGGGGCCAACGTCCTGACTTTC
V gene: TRBV15
clone size: NA
J gene: TRBJ2-6
D gene: NA

CDR3 protein: CASSFQGQGIVYGNQPQHF
CDR3 DNA: TGTGCCAGCAGCTTCCAAGGACAGGGGATCGTATATGGCAATCAGCCCCAGCATTTT
V gene: TRBV5-5
clone size: NA
J gene: TRBJ1-5
D gene: TRBD1

CDR3 protein: CASSPEGLGANGNTIYF
CDR3 DNA: TGCGCCAGCAGCCCCGAGGGATTGGGGGCCAATGGAAACACCATATATTTT
V gene: TRBV4-1
clone size: NA
J gene: TRBJ1-3
D gene: NA

CDR3 protein: CASSLTPGSNQPQHF
CDR3 DNA: TGTGCCAGCAGCTTAACCCCGGGGAGCAATCAGCCCCAGCATTTT
V gene: TRBV5-5
clone size: few
J gene: TRBJ1-5
D gene: NA

CDR3 protein: CASTHKSRGTEAFF
CDR3 DNA: TGTGCCAGCACCCACAAATCCAGGGGCACTGAAGCTTTCTTT
V gene: TRBV7-9
clone size: NA
J gene: TRBJ1-1
D gene: NA

CDR3 protein: CASSLGLAGGNEQFF
CDR3 DNA: TGTGCCAGCAGCCTGGGGCTAGCGGGAGGCAATGAGCAGTTCTTC
V gene: TRBV5-8
clone size: NA
J gene: TRBJ2-1
D gene: TRBD2

CDR3 protein: CASSEAGGNTQYF
CDR3 DNA: TGTGCCAGCAGTGAAGCGGGAGGAAATACGCAGTATTTT
V gene: TRBV6-1
clone size: once
J gene: TRBJ2-3
D gene: NA

CDR3 protein: CASSLDRINQPQHF
CDR3 DNA: TGTGCCAGCAGTCTAGACAGAATTAATCAGCCCCAGCATTTT
V gene: TRBV6-5
clone size: NA
J gene: TRBJ1-5
D gene: NA

CDR3 protein: CASSLDRLGEQYF
CDR3 DNA: TGTGCCAGCAGCTTGGATCGCCTCGGCGAGCAGTACTTC
V gene: TRBV5-4
clone size: few
J gene: TRBJ2-7
D gene: NA

CDR3 protein: CASPGQGRQYEQYF
CDR3 DNA: TGTGCCAGCCCTGGACAGGGGCGACAATACGAGCAGTACTTC
V gene: TRBV27
clone size: NA
J gene: TRBJ2-7
D gene: TRBD1

CDR3 protein: CASSQDLARVNTGELFF
CDR3 DNA: TGTGCCAGCAGCCAAGATCTCGCCCGGGTGAACACCGGGGAGCTGTTTTTT
V gene: TRBV4-2
clone size: NA
J gene: TRBJ2-2
D gene: NA

CDR3 protein: CASSQEQGYEKLFF
CDR3 DNA: TGCGCCAGCAGCCAAGAACAGGGCTATGAAAAACTGTTTTTT
V gene: TRBV4-1
clone size: once
J gene: TRBJ1-4
D gene: NA

CDR3 protein: CASAGTGTVAEKLFF
CDR3 DNA: TGTGCCAGCGCCGGGACAGGGACGGTTGCTGAAAAACTGTTTTTT
V gene: TRBV6-5
clone size: few
J gene: TRBJ1-4
D gene: TRBD1

CDR3 protein: CASSLSGLAVAGTDTQYF
CDR3 DNA: TGTGCCAGCAGTTTATCGGGACTAGCGGTGGCAGGCACAGATACGCAGTATTTT
V gene: TRBV27
clone size: NA
J gene: TRBJ2-3
D gene: TRBD2

CDR3 protein: CASSLAGGGGAYTQYF
CDR3 DNA: TGTGCCAGCAGCTTAGCGGGCGGCGGGGGGGCTTATACGCAGTATTTT
V gene: TRBV7-2
clone size: NA
J gene: TRBJ2-3
D gene: TRBD2

CDR3 protein: CASSDPGLAGQETQYF
CDR3 DNA: TGTGCCAGCAGTGATCCCGGACTAGCGGGCCAAGAGACCCAGTACTTC
V gene: TRBV25-1
clone size: NA
J gene: TRBJ2-5
D gene: TRBD2

CDR3 protein: CASSSFEGGKETQYF
CDR3 DNA: TGTGCCAGCAGTTCGTTTGAGGGAGGTAAAGAGACCCAGTACTTC
V gene: TRBV6-5
clone size: NA
J gene: TRBJ2-5
D gene: NA

CDR3 protein: CASSANRDTEAFF
CDR3 DNA: TGTGCCAGCAGCGCGAACAGGGACACTGAAGCTTTCTTT
V gene: TRBV6-5
clone size: NA
J gene: TRBJ1-1
D gene: NA

CDR3 protein: CASSLEASGTGYEQYF
CDR3 DNA: TGTGCCAGCAGCTTAGAGGCATCCGGGACAGGCTACGAGCAGTACTTC
V gene: TRBV7-9
clone size: few
J gene: TRBJ2-7
D gene: TRBD1

CDR3 protein: CASSLTRQETQYF
CDR3 DNA: TGTGCCAGTAGTTTGACACGACAAGAGACCCAGTACTTC
V gene: TRBV19
clone size: NA
J gene: TRBJ2-5
D gene: NA

CDR3 protein: CASSHRTGEGSNQPQHF
CDR3 DNA: TGTGCCAGCAGTCATCGGACAGGGGAGGGGAGCAATCAGCCCCAGCATTTT
V gene: TRBV6-6
clone size: NA
J gene: TRBJ1-5
D gene: TRBD1

CDR3 protein: CASSYGTGGKFIYGYTF
CDR3 DNA: TGTGCCAGCAGCTACGGGACAGGGGGCAAGTTTATCTATGGCTACACCTTC
V gene: TRBV5-5
clone size: NA
J gene: TRBJ1-2
D gene: TRBD1

CDR3 protein: CASSLFTGTGFNGYTF
CDR3 DNA: TGTGCCAGCAGTTTATTTACCGGGACAGGGTTTAATGGCTACACCTTC
V gene: TRBV27
clone size: NA
J gene: TRBJ1-2
D gene: TRBD1

CDR3 protein: CASSLTGPYEQYF
CDR3 DNA: TGTGCCAGCAGTTTGACAGGGCCCTACGAGCAGTACTTC
V gene: TRBV5-6
clone size: NA
J gene: TRBJ2-7
D gene: TRBD1

CDR3 protein: CATSDLRTGGDEQYF
CDR3 DNA: TGTGCCACCAGTGATTTGCGAACAGGGGGCGACGAGCAGTACTTC
V gene: TRBV24-1
clone size: few
J gene: TRBJ2-7
D gene: TRBD1

CDR3 protein: CASSLAGTVSNQPQHF
CDR3 DNA: TGTGCCAGCAGCTTAGCCGGGACAGTAAGCAATCAGCCCCAGCATTTT
V gene: TRBV7-2
clone size: NA
J gene: TRBJ1-5
D gene: TRBD1

CDR3 protein: CASNLKGEKLFF
CDR3 DNA: TGTGCCAGCAACCTAAAGGGGGAAAAACTGTTTTTT
V gene: TRBV7-9
clone size: NA
J gene: TRBJ1-4
D gene: NA

CDR3 protein: CASSLGQGPRETQYF
CDR3 DNA: TGCGCCAGCAGCCTGGGACAGGGGCCCCGGGAGACCCAGTACTTC
V gene: TRBV5-1
clone size: NA
J gene: TRBJ2-5
D gene: TRBD1

CDR3 protein: CASSVVSFVPAGDNYGYTF
CDR3 DNA: TGTGCCAGCAGCGTAGTATCCTTCGTACCCGCAGGGGATAACTATGGCTACACCTTC
V gene: TRBV9
clone size: NA
J gene: TRBJ1-2
D gene: NA

CDR3 protein: CAISESTSRDEQFF
CDR3 DNA: TGTGCCATCAGTGAGTCGACTAGCAGGGATGAGCAGTTCTTC
V gene: TRBV10-3
clone size: NA
J gene: TRBJ2-1
D gene: TRBD2

CDR3 protein: CATSVAERPEAFF
CDR3 DNA: TGTGCCACCAGTGTTGCGGAAAGGCCTGAAGCTTTCTTT
V gene: TRBV24-1
clone size: NA
J gene: TRBJ1-1
D gene: NA

CDR3 protein: CASSKPGQQDSYNEQFF
CDR3 DNA: TGTGCCAGCTCAAAACCGGGACAGCAAGATTCCTACAATGAGCAGTTCTTC
V gene: TRBV18
clone size: NA
J gene: TRBJ2-1
D gene: TRBD1

CDR3 protein: CASSMGGLAGVGAEQFF
CDR3 DNA: TGTGCCAGCAGTATGGGGGGACTAGCGGGAGTGGGCGCTGAGCAGTTCTTC
V gene: TRBV2
clone size: NA
J gene: TRBJ2-1
D gene: TRBD2

CDR3 protein: CASSLASQGNTEAFF
CDR3 DNA: TGTGCCAGCAGCTTGGCCTCCCAGGGCAACACTGAAGCTTTCTTT
V gene: TRBV5-4
clone size: NA
J gene: TRBJ1-1
D gene: NA

CDR3 protein: CASSHAFLRDRGYTTF
CDR3 DNA: TGCGCCAGCAGCCACGCCTTTCTCCGGGACAGGGGCTATACCACCTTC
V gene: TRBV4-1
clone size: NA
J gene: TRBJ1-2
D gene: TRBD1

CDR3 protein: CASMTQEGTGELFF
CDR3 DNA: TGTGCCAGCATGACCCAGGAGGGGACCGGGGAGCTGTTTTTT
V gene: TRBV6-5
clone size: NA
J gene: TRBJ2-2
D gene: NA

CDR3 protein: CASSLASGNTEAFF
CDR3 DNA: TGTGCCAGCAGCCTTGCCTCAGGGAACACTGAAGCTTTCTTT
V gene: TRBV14
clone size: NA
J gene: TRBJ1-1
D gene: NA

CDR3 protein: CASSLQWDRGPQYF
CDR3 DNA: TGTGCCAGCAGCCTCCAGTGGGACAGGGGACCACAGTACTTC
V gene: TRBV3-1/TRBV3-2
clone size: NA
J gene: TRBJ2-4
D gene: TRBD1

CDR3 protein: CASSPGTGNYGYTF
CDR3 DNA: TGCGCCAGCAGCCCCGGGACAGGGAACTATGGCTACACCTTC
V gene: TRBV5-1
clone size: few
J gene: TRBJ1-2
D gene: TRBD1

CDR3 protein: CAWSNGQGPVLGGYTF
CDR3 DNA: TGTGCCTGGAGTAACGGACAGGGGCCAGTTTTGGGTGGCTACACCTTC
V gene: TRBV30
clone size: NA
J gene: TRBJ1-2
D gene: TRBD1

CDR3 protein: CASSLAGTYGYTF
CDR3 DNA: TGTGCCAGCAGTTTAGCGGGCACCTATGGCTACACCTTC
V gene: TRBV12-3/TRBV12-4
clone size: NA
J gene: TRBJ1-2
D gene: NA

CDR3 protein: CASSYLWVRDTEAFF
CDR3 DNA: TGTGCCAGCAGCTACTTGTGGGTCAGGGACACTGAAGCTTTCTTT
V gene: TRBV7-8
clone size: NA
J gene: TRBJ1-1
D gene: NA

CDR3 protein: CASSFLRTSTDTQYF
CDR3 DNA: TGTGCCAGCAGCTTTCTCCGGACTAGCACAGATACGCAGTATTTT
V gene: TRBV7-2
clone size: NA
J gene: TRBJ2-3
D gene: NA

CDR3 protein: CASSFQGTYEQYF
CDR3 DNA: TGTGCCAGCAGCTTCCAGGGAACGTACGAGCAGTACTTC
V gene: TRBV5-6
clone size: NA
J gene: TRBJ2-7
D gene: NA

CDR3 protein: CASSFVPGQGETQYF
CDR3 DNA: TGTGCCAGCAGCTTCGTCCCGGGACAGGGAGAGACCCAGTACTTC
V gene: TRBV7-9
clone size: NA
J gene: TRBJ2-5
D gene: TRBD1

CDR3 protein: CASSFRLQGNTEAFF
CDR3 DNA: TGTGCCAGCAGTTTCCGATTACAGGGGAACACTGAAGCTTTCTTT
V gene: TRBV28
clone size: NA
J gene: TRBJ1-1
D gene: NA